This TCR beta chain was identified during a study of blood T cell repertoires in COVID-19. The repertoire was sequenced with immunoSEQ multiplex PCR; TCRdb's copy has only in-frame clones and lacks some. Of about 60,000 clones in the sample, over 75% were seen once. This CDR3 has 14 amino acids. J gave up 6 bases and V 5 bases, and 4 bases lay outside the gene matches. The germline V gene encodes CDR1 SGHAT and CDR2 FQNNGV. This clonotype was sampled from a man aged 50-59 years with active COVID-19. Input material: peripheral blood. This chain joins TRBV11-2 and TRBJ1-2; 12 bases are a match to TRBD1. Written as DNA, the CDR3 is TGTGCCAGCAGCCCTGGGACAGGGGGCCATGGCTACACCTTC. Encoded protein: CASSPGTGGHGYTF.